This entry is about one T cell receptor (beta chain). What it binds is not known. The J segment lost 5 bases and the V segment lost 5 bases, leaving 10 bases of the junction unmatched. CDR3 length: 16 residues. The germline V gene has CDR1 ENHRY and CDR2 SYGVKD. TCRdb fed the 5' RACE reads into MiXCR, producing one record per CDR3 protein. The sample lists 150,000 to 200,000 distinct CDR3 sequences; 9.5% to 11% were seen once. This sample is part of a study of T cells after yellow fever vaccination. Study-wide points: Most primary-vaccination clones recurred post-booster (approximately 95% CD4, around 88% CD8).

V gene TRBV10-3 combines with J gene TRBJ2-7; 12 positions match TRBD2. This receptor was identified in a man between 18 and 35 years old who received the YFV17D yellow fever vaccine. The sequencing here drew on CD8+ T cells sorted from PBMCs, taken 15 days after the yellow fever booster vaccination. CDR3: CAISQASGGALDEQYF. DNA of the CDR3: TGTGCCATCAGTCAGGCTAGCGGGGGGGCCTTAGACGAGCAGTACTTC.